The present entry profiles one T cell receptor beta chain with its context. These data are taken from a study of blood T cell repertoires in COVID-19. The assay was immunoSEQ multiplex PCR, and TCRdb's table has in-frame clones only and misses some. In the table there are around 80,000 clones, about 68% of which are singletons. The CDR3 consists of 16 residues. CDR1 and CDR2 from the germline V gene are SGHAT and FQNNGV. Between the trimmed V and J ends, which lost 1 base and 1 base, there was a span of 11 bases. Material: peripheral blood. This clonotype was sampled from a man aged 50-60 years with active or convalescent COVID-19. The chain combines TRBV11-2 with TRBJ1-5; tentative D call: TRBD1 (5 bases). In nucleotides, the CDR3 is TGTGCCAGCAGCTTAGGTCCCAGGGCCAGCAATCAGCCCCAGCATTTT. Its protein is CASSLGPRASNQPQHF. Together with reference TRBV11-2 and TRBJ1-5, the CDR3 gives the full variable domain: EAGVAQSPRYKIIEKRQSVAFWCNPISGHATLYWYQQILGQGPKLLIQFQNNGVVDDSQLPKDRFSAERLKGVDSTLKIQPAKLEDSAVYLCASSLGPRASNQPQHFGDGTRLSIL.